This is a list of T cell receptor beta chains from one sample in a study of T cells in localized non-small cell lung cancer. Method: immunoSEQ multiplex PCR; TCRdb's copy keeps in-frame clones and lacks some. The table records 3,000 to 3,500 clones, around 32% of them present only once. Source: lung tumor tissue, taken before any cancer treatment. These TCRs come from a man aged 40 to 75 with stage III lung adenocarcinoma. CDR3s leave out the opening cysteine and the closing phenylalanine or tryptophan.

V	CDR3
TRBV14	ASSQDFGDEKLF
TRBV6-4	ASSFTGIDRQPQH
TRBV5-8	ASSLPQIFKAF
TRBV5-1	ASSRTARPRLAGAMNDYEQY
TRBV7-5	ASSLGQGVDIADTQY
TRBV29-1	SVGGTGGASSYNEQF
TRBV28	ASSILQVNTDTQY
TRBV28	ASSLSHRVSHYEQY
TRBV28	ASSPTGVNTEAF
TRBV29-1	SVTVVDTEAF
TRBV23-1	ASSLAWNEKLF
TRBV28	ASSPADRGLVEPQH
TRBV9	ASSGVAGGDTGELF
TRBV19	ASSSRGGPNTEAF